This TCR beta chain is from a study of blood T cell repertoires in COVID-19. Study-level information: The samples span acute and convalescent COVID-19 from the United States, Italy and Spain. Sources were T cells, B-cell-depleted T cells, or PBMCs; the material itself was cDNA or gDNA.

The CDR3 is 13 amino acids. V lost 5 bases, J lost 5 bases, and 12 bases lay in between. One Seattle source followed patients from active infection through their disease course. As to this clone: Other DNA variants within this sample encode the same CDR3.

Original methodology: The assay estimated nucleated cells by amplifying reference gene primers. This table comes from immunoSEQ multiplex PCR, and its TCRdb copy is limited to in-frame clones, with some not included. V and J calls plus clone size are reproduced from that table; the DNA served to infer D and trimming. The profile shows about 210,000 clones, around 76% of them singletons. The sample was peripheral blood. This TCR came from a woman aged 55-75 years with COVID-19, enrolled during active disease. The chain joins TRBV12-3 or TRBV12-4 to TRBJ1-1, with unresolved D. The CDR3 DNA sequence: TGTGCCAGCAGTCTTCCTCCGGGGACTGAAGCTTTCTTT. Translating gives CASSLPPGTEAFF.